This TCR beta chain was identified during a study of naive and memory T cell subsets. The V gene lost 5 bases and the J gene lost 5 bases, with 15 bases spanning the gap. There are 14 residues in the CDR3. Per the germline V gene, CDR1 is SGHDN and CDR2 is FVKESK. Sequential positive selection took CD4 T cells first, then CD8 T cells. Cells stained for CD3, CD4, CD8, CD45RA, CD27 and viability were sorted into four CD45RA/CD27 subsets. This clonotype was seen only a few times. Its cognate antigen is unknown. Both TRBC1 and TRBC2 were covered by a beta constant-region primer of two equimolar oligonucleotides. TCRdb called the UMI-ligation and nested PCR reads again in MiXCR, with one record for every CDR3 protein. The data hold 81,000 or so distinct CDR3 sequences, with 7% to 7.5% observed a single time. Study-wide results and caveats: Over 90% of naive TCR sequences appeared only once, unlike memory subsets. Diversity fell and Gini index rose from naive through CM, EM, EMRA.

The sample consisted of central memory CD4+ T cells from blood. The chain links TRBV14 to TRBJ1-2, with D possibly matching TRBD1 (6 bases). This TCR derives from a human donor in good health. The CDR3 loop reads CASSSRTAQYGYTF. For the CDR3, the DNA is TGTGCCAGCAGCTCCCGGACAGCTCAATATGGCTACACCTTC.